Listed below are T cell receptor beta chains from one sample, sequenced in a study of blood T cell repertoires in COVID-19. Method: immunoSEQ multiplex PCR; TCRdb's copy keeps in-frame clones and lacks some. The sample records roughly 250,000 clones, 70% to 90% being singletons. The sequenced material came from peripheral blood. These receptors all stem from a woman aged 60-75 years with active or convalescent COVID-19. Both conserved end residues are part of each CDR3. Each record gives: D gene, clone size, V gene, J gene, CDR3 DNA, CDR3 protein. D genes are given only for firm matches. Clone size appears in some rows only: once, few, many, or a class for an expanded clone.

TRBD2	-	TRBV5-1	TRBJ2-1	TGCGCCAGCAGCCGCCCCCCGGGACTAGCGGGGCGGGTCGGTGAGCAGTTCTTC	CASSRPPGLAGRVGEQFF
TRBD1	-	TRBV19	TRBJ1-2	TGTGCCAGTATTAAGGGACAGAACTATGGCTACACCTTC	CASIKGQNYGYTF
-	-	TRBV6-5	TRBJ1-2	TGTGCCAGCAGTTCCAACAGGCGGTATGGCTACACCTTC	CASSSNRRYGYTF
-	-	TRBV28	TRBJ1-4	TGTGCCAGCAGTTTCCCCGGGGGTGGCGGTTTGGAAAAACTGTTTTTT	CASSFPGGGGLEKLFF
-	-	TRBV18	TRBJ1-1	TGTGCCAGCTCACCCAACTGGCAGGGCACTGAAGCTTTCTTT	CASSPNWQGTEAFF
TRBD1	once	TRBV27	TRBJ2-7	TGTGCCAGCAGTTCCGGACAGGGAAAAGAGCAGTACTTC	CASSSGQGKEQYF
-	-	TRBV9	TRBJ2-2	TGTGCCAGCAGCGCCTCACCTGACCCCCGGGGCGGGGAGCTGTTTTTT	CASSASPDPRGGELFF
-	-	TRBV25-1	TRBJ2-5	TGTGCCAGCAGTGAAGAGGAGACCCAGTACTTC	CASSEEETQYF
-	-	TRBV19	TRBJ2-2	TGTGCCAGTAGTATCCCCTCACAGAACACCGGGGAGCTGTTTTTT	CASSIPSQNTGELFF
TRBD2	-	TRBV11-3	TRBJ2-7	TGTGCCAGCAGCTTCCCGGGAGGGGGAGACGAGCAGTACTTC	CASSFPGGGDEQYF
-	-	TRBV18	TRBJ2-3	TGTGCCAGCTCACCTAGGAGCCCAGACACAGATACGCAGTATTTT	CASSPRSPDTDTQYF
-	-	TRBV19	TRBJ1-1	TGTGCCAGTAGTAGACTACAGGGTTTTAGCACTGAAGCTTTCTTT	CASSRLQGFSTEAFF
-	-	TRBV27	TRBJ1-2	TGTGCCAGCATAGCGGTCAGGGACCTCTTTTATGGCTACACCTTC	CASIAVRDLFYGYTF
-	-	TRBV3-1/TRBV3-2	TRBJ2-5	TGTGCCAGCAGCCAAGATAGGGGGGGACTTCAGGGGACCCAGTACTTC	CASSQDRGGLQGTQYF
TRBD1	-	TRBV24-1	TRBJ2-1	TGTGCCACCAGACGGGACAGGAGCGATGAGCAGTTCTTC	CATRRDRSDEQFF
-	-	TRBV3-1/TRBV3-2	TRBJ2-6	TGTGCCAGCAGCCAAGACAGTACTGGGGCCAACGTCCTGACTTTC	CASSQDSTGANVLTF
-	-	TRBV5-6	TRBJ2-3	TGTGCCAGCATCAAGGTGGACTTAAGCACAGATACGCAGTATTTT	CASIKVDLSTDTQYF
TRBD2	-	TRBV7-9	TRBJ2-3	TGTGCCAGCAGCTTAGTCGGGAGGGCGGCAGATACGCAGTATTTT	CASSLVGRAADTQYF
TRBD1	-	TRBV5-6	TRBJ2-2	TGTGCCAGCAGCTTGAGGGGGCCGAACACCGGGGAGCTGTTTTTT	CASSLRGPNTGELFF
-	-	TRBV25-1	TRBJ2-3	TGTGCCAGCAGTCCCCTCGGAGTAACTGATACGCAGTATTTT	CASSPLGVTDTQYF
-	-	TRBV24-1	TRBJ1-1	TGTGCCACCAGGGGCAGGGGAGATACTGAAGCTTTCTTT	CATRGRGDTEAFF
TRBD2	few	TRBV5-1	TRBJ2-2	TGCGCCAGCAGCTCCAGCGGGAGTTTCACCGGGGAGCTGTTTTTT	CASSSSGSFTGELFF
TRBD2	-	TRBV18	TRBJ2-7	TGTGCCAGCTCACCCGGGACTAGCGGGCCGTACGAGCAGTACTTC	CASSPGTSGPYEQYF
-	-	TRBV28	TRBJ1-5	TGTGCCAGCCGCGGGGGTCAGGAACGGCCCCAGCATTTT	CASRGGQERPQHF
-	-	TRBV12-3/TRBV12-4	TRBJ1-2	TGTGCCAGCAGTTCCCGCCCCGAGCGTGGCTACACCTTC	CASSSRPERGYTF
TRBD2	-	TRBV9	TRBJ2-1	TGTGCCAGCAGCGTAGCTGCGGGAGTAATCAATGAGCAGTTCTTC	CASSVAAGVINEQFF
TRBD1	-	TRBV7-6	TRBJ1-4	TGTGCCAGCAGCTCCACAGGGGTCAATAATGAAAAACTGTTTTTT	CASSSTGVNNEKLFF
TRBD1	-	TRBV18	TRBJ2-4	TGTGCCAGCTCAGGACAGGCTCTAGCCAAAAACATTCAGTACTTC	CASSGQALAKNIQYF
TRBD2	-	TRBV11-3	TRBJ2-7	TGTGCCAGCAGCTGGGGTGGGACTACCAGCTACGAGCAGTACTTC	CASSWGGTTSYEQYF
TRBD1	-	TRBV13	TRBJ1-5	TGTGCCAGCAGCTTGGGTGGAGGACAGGGGTGGCAGCCCCAGCATTTT	CASSLGGGQGWQPQHF
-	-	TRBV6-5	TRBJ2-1	TGTGCCAGCATCCCTGGGGACTTCTACAATGAGCAGTTCTTC	CASIPGDFYNEQFF
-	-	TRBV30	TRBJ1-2	TGTGCCTGGAGTGTCAGGGCGCTCCATGGCTACACCTTC	CAWSVRALHGYTF
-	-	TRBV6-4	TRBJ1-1	TGTGCCAGCAGTCGAGGGCTGGGTAACACTGAAGCTTTCTTT	CASSRGLGNTEAFF
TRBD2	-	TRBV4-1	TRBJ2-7	TGCGCCAGCAGCCTATGGGCGGGAGGGAGTTACGAGCAGTACTTC	CASSLWAGGSYEQYF
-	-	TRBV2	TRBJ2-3	TGTGCCAGCAGAGGGAGGAGCACAGATACGCAGTATTTT	CASRGRSTDTQYF